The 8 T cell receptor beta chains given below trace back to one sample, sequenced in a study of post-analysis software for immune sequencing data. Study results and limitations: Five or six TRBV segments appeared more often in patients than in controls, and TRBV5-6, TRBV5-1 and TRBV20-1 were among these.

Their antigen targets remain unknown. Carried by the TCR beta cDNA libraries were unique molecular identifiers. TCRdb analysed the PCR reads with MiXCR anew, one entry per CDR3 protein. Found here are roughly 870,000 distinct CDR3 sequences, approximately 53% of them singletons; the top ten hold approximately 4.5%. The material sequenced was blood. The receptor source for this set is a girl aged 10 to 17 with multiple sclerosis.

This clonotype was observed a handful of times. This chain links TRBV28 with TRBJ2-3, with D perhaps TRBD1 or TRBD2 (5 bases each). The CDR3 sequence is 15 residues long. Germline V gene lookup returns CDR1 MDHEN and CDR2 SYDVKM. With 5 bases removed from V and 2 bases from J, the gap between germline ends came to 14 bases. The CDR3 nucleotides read TGTGCCAGCAGTCCCCCGGGACCCTACACAGATACGCAGTATTTT. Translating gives CASSPPGPYTDTQYF.

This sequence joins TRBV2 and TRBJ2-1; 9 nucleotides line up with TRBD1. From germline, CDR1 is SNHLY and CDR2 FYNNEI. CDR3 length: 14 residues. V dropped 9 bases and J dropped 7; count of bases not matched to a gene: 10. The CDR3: CASTNRGRRNEQFF. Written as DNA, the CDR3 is TGTGCCAGTACGAACAGGGGGCGTCGGAATGAGCAGTTCTTC.

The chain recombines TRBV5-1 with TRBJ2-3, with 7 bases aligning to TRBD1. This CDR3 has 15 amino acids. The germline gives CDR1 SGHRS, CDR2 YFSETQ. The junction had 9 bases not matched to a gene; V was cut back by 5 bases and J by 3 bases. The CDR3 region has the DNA TGCGCCAGCAGAAGAGAGGGACAGCCAACAGATACGCAGTATTTT. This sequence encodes CASRREGQPTDTQYF.

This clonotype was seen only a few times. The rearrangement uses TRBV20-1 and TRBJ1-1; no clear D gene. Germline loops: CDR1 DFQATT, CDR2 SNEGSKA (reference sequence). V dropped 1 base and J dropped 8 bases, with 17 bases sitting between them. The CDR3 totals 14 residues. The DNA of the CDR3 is TGCAGTGCTAGAGGTAATCGGAGGGAAGTCGAAGCTTTCTTT. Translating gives CSARGNRREVEAFF.

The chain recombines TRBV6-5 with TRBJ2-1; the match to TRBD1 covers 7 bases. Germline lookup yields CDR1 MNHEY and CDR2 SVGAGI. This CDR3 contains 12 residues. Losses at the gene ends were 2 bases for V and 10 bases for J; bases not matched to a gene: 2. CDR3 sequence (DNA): TGTGCCAGCAGTTACAAGACAGGGGAGCAGTTCTTC. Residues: CASSYKTGEQFF.

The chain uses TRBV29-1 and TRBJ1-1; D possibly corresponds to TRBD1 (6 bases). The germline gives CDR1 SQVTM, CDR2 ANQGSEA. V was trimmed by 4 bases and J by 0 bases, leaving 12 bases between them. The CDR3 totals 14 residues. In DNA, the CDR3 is TGCAGCGTTGTTTCCAGGGGAATGAACACTGAAGCTTTCTTT. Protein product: CSVVSRGMNTEAFF.

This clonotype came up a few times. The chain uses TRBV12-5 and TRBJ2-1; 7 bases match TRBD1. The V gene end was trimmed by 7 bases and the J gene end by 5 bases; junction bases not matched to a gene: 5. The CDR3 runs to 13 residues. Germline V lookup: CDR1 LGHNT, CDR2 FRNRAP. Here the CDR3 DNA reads TGTGCTAGTGTGGTCAGGGGGAACAATGAGCAGTTCTTC. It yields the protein CASVVRGNNEQFF.

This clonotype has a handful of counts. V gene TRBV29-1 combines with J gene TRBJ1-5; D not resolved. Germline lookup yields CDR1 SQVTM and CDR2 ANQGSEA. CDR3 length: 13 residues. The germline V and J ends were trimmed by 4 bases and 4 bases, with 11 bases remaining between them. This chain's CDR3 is CSVVVSANQPQHF. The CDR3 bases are TGCAGCGTTGTTGTCAGCGCGAATCAGCCCCAGCATTTT.